This T cell receptor (beta chain) was captured by sequencing in a study of T cells after yellow fever vaccination. V lost 4 bases and J lost 5, with 16 bases in between. The CDR3 is 15 residues long. Germline loops: CDR1 SGHNT, CDR2 YYREEE (reference sequence). As regards this clonotype: Its antigen remains unknown.

Findings of the study overall: The secondary response showed a weaker magnitude and a faster peak, day 5 versus 15.

MiXCR, run by TCRdb on the 5' RACE reads, gives a single entry per CDR3 protein. Of more than 300,000 distinct CDR3 sequences in the sample, 4% to 5.5% are singletons; the top ten hold 15% to 20%. Sequenced here: PBMCs, sampled 15 days after the yellow fever booster vaccination. The clonotype was recovered from a man aged 18 to 35 who received the YFV17D yellow fever vaccine. This chain uses TRBV5-4 with TRBJ2-1; TRBD1 or TRBD2 may be the D gene (5 bases each). CDR3 bases: TGTGCCAGCAGCCCGAGAGGGGCGGCCCACAATGAGCAGTTCTTC. This gives the protein CASSPRGAAHNEQFF.